This T cell receptor beta chain was captured by sequencing in a study of T cell changes during pregnancy in multiple sclerosis. Assay used: immunoSEQ multiplex PCR; TCRdb lists only in-frame clones, some missing. The data contain 64,000 or so clones, 90% to 97% of them seen just once; the ten biggest clones take up roughly 2.5%. Germline CDR1 reads MNHNS; CDR2 reads SASEGT. Trimming left V 2 bases short and J 3 bases short, with 14 bases between. The CDR3 is 16 residues long. This receptor was taken from a female donor with multiple sclerosis, enrolled in a pregnancy study. Sequencing was performed on CD8+ T cells from peripheral blood mononuclear cells, taken after pregnancy. This sequence joins TRBV6-1 and TRBJ2-1; D is perhaps TRBD1 (6 bases). This CDR3 is CASSENSGVGYNEQFF. The CDR3 DNA sequence: TGTGCCAGCAGTGAAAACTCAGGGGTGGGCTACAATGAGCAGTTCTTC.